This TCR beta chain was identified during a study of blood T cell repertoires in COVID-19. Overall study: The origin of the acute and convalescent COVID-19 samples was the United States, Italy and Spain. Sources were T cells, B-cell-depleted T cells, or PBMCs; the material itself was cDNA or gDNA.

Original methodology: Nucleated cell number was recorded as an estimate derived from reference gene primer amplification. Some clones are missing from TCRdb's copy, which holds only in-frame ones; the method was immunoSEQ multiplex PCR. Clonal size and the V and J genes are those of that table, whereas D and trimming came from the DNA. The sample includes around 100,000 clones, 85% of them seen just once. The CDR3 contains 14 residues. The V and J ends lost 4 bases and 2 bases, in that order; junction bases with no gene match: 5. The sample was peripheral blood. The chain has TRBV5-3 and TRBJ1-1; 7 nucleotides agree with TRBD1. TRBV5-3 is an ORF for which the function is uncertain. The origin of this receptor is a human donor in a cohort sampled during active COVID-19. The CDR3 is CARSTGQTNTEAFF. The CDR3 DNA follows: TGTGCCAGAAGCACGGGACAGACAAACACTGAAGCTTTCTTT.